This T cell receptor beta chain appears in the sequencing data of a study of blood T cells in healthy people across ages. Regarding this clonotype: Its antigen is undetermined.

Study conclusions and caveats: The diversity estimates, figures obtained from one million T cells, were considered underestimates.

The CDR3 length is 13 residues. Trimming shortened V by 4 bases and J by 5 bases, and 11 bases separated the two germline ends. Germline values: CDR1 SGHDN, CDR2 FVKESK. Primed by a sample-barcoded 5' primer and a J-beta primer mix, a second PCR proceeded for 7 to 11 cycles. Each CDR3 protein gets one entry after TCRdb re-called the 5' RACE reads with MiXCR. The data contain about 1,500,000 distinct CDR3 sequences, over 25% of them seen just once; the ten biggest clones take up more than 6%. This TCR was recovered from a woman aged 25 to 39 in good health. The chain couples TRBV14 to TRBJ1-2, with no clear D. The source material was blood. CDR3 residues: CASSLQSVYGYTF. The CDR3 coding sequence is TGTGCCAGCAGCCTCCAATCCGTATATGGCTACACCTTC.